These T cell receptor beta chains were read from a single sample in a study of T cells after somatic rescue of genetic block. Generated by immunoSEQ multiplex PCR, the TCRdb table keeps only in-frame clones and is missing some. The data show more than 9,500 clones, 70% to 75% seen once. The source material was peripheral blood mononuclear cells (PBMCs). Receptor source: a boy aged 5-17 years. Both conserved end residues are part of each CDR3. D genes are given only for firm matches. Clone sizes are given selectively: once, few, many, or a class where the clone is expanded.

J | size | D | V | CDR3 | DNA
TRBJ1-2 | - | TRBD1 | TRBV13 | CASSSGTEVYGYTF | TGTGCCAGCAGCTCCGGGACAGAAGTCTATGGCTACACCTTC
TRBJ2-7 | - | - | TRBV11-2 | CASSLDTLRSSYEQYF | TGTGCCAGCAGCTTAGATACCCTTAGGAGCTCCTACGAGCAGTACTTC
TRBJ1-1 | - | - | TRBV11-2 | CASSLTVGHAFF | TGTGCCAGCAGCCTTACTGTGGGGCACGCTTTCTTT
TRBJ1-5 | - | TRBD1 | TRBV28 | CASSSFRQGRNQPQHF | TGTGCCAGCAGTTCATTCCGACAGGGGAGGAATCAGCCCCAGCATTTT
TRBJ2-7 | once | TRBD2 | TRBV14 | CASPSGRSHYEQYF | TGTGCCAGCCCTAGCGGGAGGTCCCATTACGAGCAGTACTTC
TRBJ2-3 | - | - | TRBV5-6 | CASSFPSPGRDTQYF | TGTGCCAGCAGCTTTCCGTCCCCCGGTAGGGATACGCAGTATTTT
TRBJ2-2 | - | TRBD2 | TRBV7-3 | CASSTFSGSGTGELFF | TGTGCCAGCAGCACCTTTAGCGGGAGTGGCACCGGGGAGCTGTTTTTT
TRBJ2-3 | - | - | TRBV9 | CASSVEGSLILTDTQYF | TGTGCCAGCAGCGTAGAAGGGTCTTTAATCCTAACAGATACGCAGTATTTT
TRBJ1-1 | - | - | TRBV19 | CASSIDGAMNTEAFF | TGTGCCAGTAGTATAGATGGGGCTATGAACACTGAAGCTTTCTTT
TRBJ2-7 | - | - | TRBV27 | CASSLWGAGYEQYF | TGTGCCAGCAGTTTATGGGGGGCCGGCTACGAGCAGTACTTC
TRBJ1-5 | - | - | TRBV12-1 | CASSVTARGGNQPQHF | TGTGCCAGCAGCGTCACCGCCAGGGGCGGCAATCAGCCCCAGCATTTT